This T cell receptor (beta chain) was retrieved from a study of T cell responses to AZD1222 COVID-19 vaccine. This CDR3 comprises 14 residues. Trimming took 2 bases from V and 1 from J, leaving 5 bases between them. Germline CDR1 and CDR2: LNHDA and SQIVND (reference sequence). Study-wide results and limits: Mostly white British, mostly female donors; authors suggested clonal diversity may be underestimated. Nearly half of spike-specific TCRs reportedly target variant regions that are unmutated in the B.1.351 and B.1.1.7 variants.

Produced via immunoSEQ multiplex PCR; TCRdb's table is partial and in-frame only. This table has about 130,000 clones, 90% to 95% appearing once. A remark on this clone: Its target is not known.

The sequence came from an adult in good health. The chain uses TRBV19 and TRBJ1-4; D is unclear. Sample: peripheral blood, taken on day 0 of AZD1222 vaccination. CDR3 DNA sequence: TGTGCCAGTAGTATATGGCGAACTAATGAAAAACTGTTTTTT. Protein product: CASSIWRTNEKLFF. The full variable domain, in which reference TRBV19 and TRBJ1-4 provide the parts outside the CDR3, is DGGITQSPKYLFRKEGQNVTLSCEQNLNHDAMYWYRQDPGQGLRLIYYSQIVNDFQKGDIAEGYSVSREKKESFPLTVTSAQKNPTAFYLCASSIWRTNEKLFFGSGTQLSVL.